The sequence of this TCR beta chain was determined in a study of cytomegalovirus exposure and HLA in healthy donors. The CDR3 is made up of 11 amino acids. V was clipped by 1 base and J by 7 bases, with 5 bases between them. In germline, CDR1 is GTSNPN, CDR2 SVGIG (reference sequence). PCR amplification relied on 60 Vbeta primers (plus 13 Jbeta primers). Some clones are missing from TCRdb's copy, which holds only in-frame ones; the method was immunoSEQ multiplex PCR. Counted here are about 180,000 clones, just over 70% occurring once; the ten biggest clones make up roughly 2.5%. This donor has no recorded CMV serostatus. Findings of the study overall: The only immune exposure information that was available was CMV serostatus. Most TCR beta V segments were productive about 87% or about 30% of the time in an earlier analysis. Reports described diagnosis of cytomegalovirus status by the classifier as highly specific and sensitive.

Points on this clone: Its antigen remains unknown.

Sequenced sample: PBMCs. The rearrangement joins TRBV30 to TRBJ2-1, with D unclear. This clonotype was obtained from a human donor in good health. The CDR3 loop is CAWSGLNEQFF. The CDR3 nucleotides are TGTGCCTGGAGTGGTCTTAATGAGCAGTTCTTC.